The 10 T cell receptor beta chains presented below share a single source sample, sequenced in a study of T-cell memory formation after mild COVID-19. MiXCR, run by TCRdb on the 5' RACE reads, gives a single entry per CDR3 protein. The sample yields roughly 130,000 distinct CDR3 sequences, 5% to 6.5% seen once. The sequenced sample was PBMCs or a T cell subset sorted from them (not recorded which). These receptors were taken from an adult woman who had mild COVID-19 (a few samples of this study predate the infection). Cell type and time point are not known.

This clonotype was observed a few times. V gene TRBV4-2 combines with J gene TRBJ2-5; the match to TRBD2 covers 10 bases. The CDR3 totals 18 residues. Germline V gene lookup returns CDR1 LGHNA and CDR2 YNFKEQ. J gave up 1 base and V 1 base, and 9 bases lay outside the gene matches. DNA for the CDR3: TGTGCCAGCAGCCAAGGGATGGTGGCTAGCGGGGGCCAAGAGACCCAGTACTTC. Its protein product is CASSQGMVASGGQETQYF.

The chain employs TRBV20-1 and TRBJ2-1; the D is unclear. The CDR3 extends over 13 amino acids. Germline V CDR1 and CDR2: DFQATT, SNEGSKA (reference sequence). V gave up 3 bases and J gave up 10 bases, with 16 bases separating them. The CDR3, as DNA: TGCAGTGCTAGGTTCCAGCGTTTAGCCGAGCAGTTCTTC. Protein sequence: CSARFQRLAEQFF.

This clonotype was counted ten times or more. The chain combines TRBV29-1 with TRBJ2-3; 8 bases line up with TRBD1. Per germline, CDR1 SQVTM and CDR2 ANQGSEA. After removal of 7 bases from V and 0 bases from J, the junction contained 9 bases not matched to a gene. The length of the CDR3 is 15 residues. The CDR3 here is CSATPRTGSTDTQYF. CDR3 coding DNA: TGCAGCGCGACCCCGAGGACAGGGAGCACAGATACGCAGTATTTT.

This clonotype appeared many times. V and J are TRBV7-9 and TRBJ1-5; 7 bases fit TRBD1. CDR3 length: 14 amino acids. V gave up 3 bases and J gave up 3 bases; unmatched junction bases: 2. CDR1 is SEHNR and CDR2 is FQNEAQ in the germline V gene (reference sequence). Written as DNA, the CDR3 is TGTGCCAGCAGCTTGACAGGGTCCAATCAGCCCCAGCATTTT. Protein sequence: CASSLTGSNQPQHF.

This clonotype was found many times. CDR3 residues: CASSSGPGIEQYF. CDR3 DNA sequence: TGTGCCAGCAGCTCGGGGCCTGGGATAGAGCAGTACTTC. V is TRBV7-6 and J is TRBJ2-7; either TRBD1 or TRBD2 may supply D (5 bases each). Trimming removed 4 bases at V and 7 bases at J, with 14 bases between. Germline V lookup: CDR1 SGHVS, CDR2 FNYEAQ. The length of the CDR3 is 13 residues.

In this sample, this clonotype turned up many times. The rearrangement links TRBV5-5 to TRBJ2-1; D possibly corresponds to TRBD2 (6 bases). The germline V and J ends were trimmed by 0 bases and 7 bases, with 11 bases remaining between them. CDR3 size: 14 residues. CDR1 is SGHKS and CDR2 is YYEKEE in the germline V gene (reference sequence). The CDR3 region is CASSLATSSNEQFF. DNA of the CDR3: TGTGCCAGCAGCTTGGCCACTAGCAGTAATGAGCAGTTCTTC. Variable domain in full (rest from reference TRBV5-5 and TRBJ2-1): DAGVTQSPTHLIKTRGQQVTLRCSPISGHKSVSWYQQVLGQGPQFIFQYYEKEERGRGNFPDRFSARQFPNYSSELNVNALLLGDSALYLCASSLATSSNEQFFGPGTRLTVL.

This clonotype showed up many times. The CDR3 sequence: CASSLVGGKYGYTF. Written as DNA, the CDR3 is TGCGCCAGCAGCTTGGTCGGGGGGAAATATGGCTACACCTTC. The chain uses TRBV5-1 and TRBJ1-2; D might be TRBD1 (5 bases). The ends were cut back, 0 bases at V and 5 bases at J, with 11 bases in the middle. Per germline, CDR1 SGHRS and CDR2 YFSETQ. There are 14 residues in the CDR3. Full variable domain (missing parts from reference TRBV5-1 and TRBJ1-2): KAGVTQTPRYLIKTRGQQVTLSCSPISGHRSVSWYQQTPGQGLQFLFEYFSETQRNKGNFPGRFSGRQFSNSRSEMNVSTLELGDSALYLCASSLVGGKYGYTFGSGTRLTVV.

The genes are TRBV12-3 or TRBV12-4 and TRBJ2-1, with D unclear. This CDR3 has 15 amino acids. Trimming removed 5 bases at V and 0 bases at J, with 11 bases between. The CDR3 protein is CASSPHISSYNEQFF. The DNA of the CDR3 is TGTGCCAGCAGTCCACATATTAGCTCCTACAATGAGCAGTTCTTC.

Ten or more counts support this clonotype. This chain connects TRBV15 to TRBJ1-2; perhaps TRBD1 as D (6 bases). V lost 0 bases to trimming and J lost 2 bases, with 10 bases between them. The CDR3 totals 15 residues. Germline CDR1 and CDR2: LNHNV and YYDKDF (reference sequence). The CDR3 DNA reads as TGTGCCACCAGCAGAGACAGGGGACTGAACTATGGCTACACCTTC. Encoded protein: CATSRDRGLNYGYTF.

This clonotype turned up a few times. The V call is TRBV25-1, the J call TRBJ1-5, with D maybe TRBD1 (5 bases). Trimming removed 2 bases from V and 4 bases from J, with 6 bases in between. This CDR3 is 13 amino acids long. Germline V gene sequence: CDR1 MGHDK, CDR2 SYGVNS. The CDR3 DNA reads TGTGCCAGCAGTGAAGGGGGGAATCAGCCCCAGCATTTT. This encodes CASSEGGNQPQHF. Based on the CDR3 plus reference TRBV25-1 and TRBJ1-5, the full variable domain is EADIYQTPRYLVIGTGKKITLECSQTMGHDKMYWYQQDPGMELHLIHYSYGVNSTEKGDLSSESTVSRIRTEHFPLTLESARPSHTSQYLCASSEGGNQPQHFGDGTRLSIL.